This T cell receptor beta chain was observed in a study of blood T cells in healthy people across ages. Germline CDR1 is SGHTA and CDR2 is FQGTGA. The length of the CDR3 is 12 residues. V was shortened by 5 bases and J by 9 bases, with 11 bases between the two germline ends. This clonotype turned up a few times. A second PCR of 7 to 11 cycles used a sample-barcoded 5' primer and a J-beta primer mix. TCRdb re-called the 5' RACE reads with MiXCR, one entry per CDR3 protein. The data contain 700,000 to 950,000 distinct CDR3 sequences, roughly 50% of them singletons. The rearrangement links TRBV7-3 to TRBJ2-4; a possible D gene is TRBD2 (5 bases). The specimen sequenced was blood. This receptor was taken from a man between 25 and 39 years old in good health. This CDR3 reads CASSELGGIQYF. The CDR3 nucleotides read TGTGCCAGCAGCGAACTAGGTGGCATTCAGTACTTC.